The 24 T cell receptor beta chains reported below all come from one sample, sequenced in a study of blood T cell repertoires in COVID-19. TCRdb's copy holds only in-frame clones and misses some; the assay was immunoSEQ multiplex PCR. The sample shows roughly 100,000 clones, over 70% of them seen only once. Sequenced material: peripheral blood. These receptors were obtained from a man in his fifties or sixties with acute or convalescent COVID-19.

This clone turned up a few times. The chain joins TRBV7-2 to TRBJ1-4; TRBD1 matches 8 bases. The junction had 1 base not matched to a gene; V was cut back by 8 bases and J by 5 bases. CDR3 length: 12 residues. Germline CDR1 reads SGHTA; CDR2 reads FQGNSA. Written as DNA, the CDR3 is TGTGCCAGCCGACAGGGGAATGAAAAACTGTTTTTT. Translation: CASRQGNEKLFF.

This clone was observed a single time. V and J are TRBV19 and TRBJ2-2, with D perhaps matching TRBD1 (6 bases). CDR3 length: 14 residues. Germline V gives CDR1 LNHDA, CDR2 SQIVND (reference sequence). V was clipped by 8 bases and J by 1 base, with 11 bases between them. CDR3 sequence: CASRPGQNTGELFF. Written as DNA, the CDR3 is TGTGCCAGTCGACCGGGACAGAACACCGGGGAGCTGTTTTTT.

The rearrangement links TRBV30 to TRBJ2-7, with D tentatively TRBD1 (6 bases). CDR1 and CDR2 (germline): GTSNPN, SVGIG (reference sequence). The CDR3 totals 11 residues. Trimming cost V 1 base and J 5 bases, with 6 bases left between them. CDR3 residues: CAWSEGDEQYF. CDR3 bases: TGTGCCTGGAGTGAGGGGGACGAGCAGTACTTC.

The chain employs TRBV10-3 and TRBJ2-2; possibly TRBD1 for D (5 bases). The CDR3 totals 17 residues. Trimming pared 0 bases from V and 5 bases from J, leaving 16 bases between. Germline V gene data show CDR1 as ENHRY and CDR2 as SYGVKD. The CDR3 bases are TGTGCCATCAGTGAGTCGCAATTAACAGGATCTACCGGGGAGCTGTTTTTT. Translating it yields CAISESQLTGSTGELFF.

The CDR3 DNA reads TGCGCCAGCAGAAAGGGGGGGCTCAGGGGAACAGATACGCAGTATTTT. This codes for CASRKGGLRGTDTQYF. The genes are TRBV4-1 and TRBJ2-3; possible D gene TRBD2, 7 bases. Looked up from germline, CDR1 is MGHRA and CDR2 is YSYEKL. V shed 6 bases and J shed 3 bases, with 19 bases lying between them. This CDR3 comprises 16 residues.

DNA for the CDR3: TGCAGCGTTGAGGGGCCTCAGGGAGGAGTCAATGAGCAGTTCTTC. Protein product: CSVEGPQGGVNEQFF. The chain links TRBV29-1 to TRBJ2-1; perhaps TRBD2 as D (6 bases). V dropped 3 bases and J dropped 6 bases, with 18 bases sitting between them. This CDR3 region has 15 residues. CDR1 and CDR2 from the germline V gene are SQVTM and ANQGSEA.

The chain couples TRBV11-2 to TRBJ2-2, with 9 bases lining up with TRBD2. V dropped 4 bases and J dropped 4; count of bases not matched to a gene: 10. Germline V gene data show CDR1 as SGHAT and CDR2 as FQNNGV. The CDR3 length is 17 residues. CDR3 nucleotides: TGTGCCAGCAGCTCGACGCCTAGCGGGACGGGCACCGGGGAGCTGTTTTTT. Protein product: CASSSTPSGTGTGELFF.

This clone was counted only a few times. This chain links TRBV4-1 with TRBJ2-5; 7 bases fit TRBD1. J lost 9 bases, V lost 8 bases, and 15 bases had no gene match. Germline values: CDR1 MGHRA, CDR2 YSYEKL. The CDR3 totals 14 residues. The CDR3 sequence is CASRNPRDREAQYF. The CDR3 DNA follows: TGCGCCAGCCGAAACCCCCGGGACAGAGAAGCCCAGTACTTC.

The gene calls are TRBV20-1 and TRBJ2-5, with 7 bases identical to TRBD2. V shed 6 bases, J shed 4 bases, and the junction held 2 bases outside the gene matches. The germline gives CDR1 DFQATT, CDR2 SNEGSKA (reference sequence). This CDR3 spans 11 amino acids. CDR3 nucleotides: TGCAGTGCAAGACTAGCAGAGACCCAGTACTTC. This translates into CSARLAETQYF.

Only a few counts were recorded for this clone. J is TRBJ2-3 and V is TRBV5-1; 11 bases align to TRBD2. Per germline, CDR1 SGHRS and CDR2 YFSETQ. J lost 3 bases, V lost 3 bases, and 6 bases had no gene match. The CDR3 is made up of 16 amino acids. CDR3 bases: TGCGCCAGCAGCTCGGAGACTAGCGGGAAGACAGATACGCAGTATTTT. This codes for CASSSETSGKTDTQYF.

The CDR3 DNA follows: TGTGCCAGTAGTATAGTAGGCACAGGCTCTGGAAACACCATATATTTT. This gives the protein CASSIVGTGSGNTIYF. V is TRBV19 and J is TRBJ1-3, with D possibly being TRBD1 (5 bases). CDR3 size: 16 residues. Deletions cut 1 base from V and 0 bases from J, with 10 bases between. Looked up from germline, CDR1 is LNHDA and CDR2 is SQIVND (reference sequence).

This clone appeared many times. The chain has TRBV4-1 and TRBJ1-4; D is undetermined. The CDR3 contains 14 residues. The V end was cut by 0 bases, the J end by 5 bases, with 7 bases between. The germline CDR1 and CDR2 sequences are MGHRA and YSYEKL. The CDR3 DNA reads TGCGCCAGCAGCCAAGAAAGTCGGAATGAAAAACTGTTTTTT. This gives the protein CASSQESRNEKLFF.

In this sample, this clone turned up a few times. V is TRBV5-6 and J is TRBJ2-2; 9 bases line up with TRBD1. The CDR3 is made up of 16 amino acids. The V and J ends lost 2 bases and 2 bases, in that order; junction bases with no gene match: 4. Germline lookup yields CDR1 SGHDT and CDR2 YYEEEE. CDR3 sequence (DNA): TGTGCCAGCAGCTTCCGACAGGGGGTTAACACCGGGGAGCTGTTTTTT. As protein: CASSFRQGVNTGELFF.

This chain links TRBV7-6 with TRBJ2-1, with 7 bases identical to TRBD2. The length of the CDR3 is 17 residues. The germline V gene encodes CDR1 SGHVS and CDR2 FNYEAQ. Unmatched junction bases numbered 12, after V lost 2 bases and J lost 5 bases. DNA for the CDR3: TGTGCCAGCAGCTTATCATTTGGCGGGAGTTCAAACAATGAGCAGTTCTTC. This translates into CASSLSFGGSSNNEQFF.

This chain connects TRBV2 to TRBJ2-2; possible D gene TRBD1, 5 bases. Germline CDR1 reads SNHLY; CDR2 reads FYNNEI. Deletions cut 6 bases from V and 1 base from J, with 12 bases between. This CDR3 spans 15 amino acids. The CDR3 coding sequence is TGTGCCAGCAGGCAGGGTTGGAGGAACACCGGGGAGCTGTTTTTT. This gives the protein CASRQGWRNTGELFF. The entire variable domain, with the rest obtained from reference TRBV2 and TRBJ2-2, is as follows: EPEVTQTPSHQVTQMGQEVILRCVPISNHLYFYWYRQILGQKVEFLVSFYNNEISEKSEIFDDQFSVERPDGSNFTLKIRSTKLEDSAMYFCASRQGWRNTGELFFGEGSRLTVL.

This clone appeared a few times. This chain joins TRBV6-1 and TRBJ2-3; 13 nucleotides agree with TRBD2. The V segment lost 1 base and the J segment 0 bases; nucleotides outside the gene matches: 13. Germline CDR1 MNHNS, CDR2 SASEGT. This CDR3 has 21 residues. The CDR3 DNA sequence: TGTGCCAGCAGTGAAGTGTCGGGACTAGCGGGACGGGGAGCTAGCACAGATACGCAGTATTTT. It yields the protein CASSEVSGLAGRGASTDTQYF.

This clone appeared many times. The chain recombines TRBV19 with TRBJ1-5, with 9 bases lining up with TRBD1. The CDR3 totals 16 residues. Germline assignment: CDR1 LNHDA and CDR2 SQIVND (reference sequence). Losses at the gene ends were 5 bases for V and 1 base for J; bases not matched to a gene: 6. Here the CDR3 reads CASSSGTGRSNQPQHF. The CDR3 nucleotides read TGTGCCAGTAGTTCAGGGACAGGGAGGAGCAATCAGCCCCAGCATTTT. Looking up the rest from reference TRBV19 and TRBJ1-5 gives the full variable domain: DGGITQSPKYLFRKEGQNVTLSCEQNLNHDAMYWYRQDPGQGLRLIYYSQIVNDFQKGDIAEGYSVSREKKESFPLTVTSAQKNPTAFYLCASSSGTGRSNQPQHFGDGTRLSIL.

The V gene is TRBV10-3, the J gene TRBJ2-1, with TRBD2 identical over 15 bases. This CDR3 contains 16 residues. Losses at the gene ends were 6 bases for V and 5 bases for J; bases not matched to a gene: 5. CDR1 is ENHRY, CDR2 SYGVKD, per germline. Here the CDR3 DNA reads TGTGCCATCAGAGACGGGACTAGCGGGAGGAACAATGAGCAGTTCTTC. It yields the protein CAIRDGTSGRNNEQFF.

The chain uses TRBV5-1 and TRBJ2-1; 7 bases fit TRBD1. The V gene's germline CDR1 is SGHRS and CDR2 YFSETQ. V lost 4 bases to trimming and J lost 4 bases; unmatched junction nucleotides: 5. The CDR3 runs 14 residues. The CDR3 region has the DNA TGCGCCAGCAGCCCACCGGGACAGTACAATGAGCAGTTCTTC. Protein sequence: CASSPPGQYNEQFF.

The chain carries TRBV2 and TRBJ1-1; 7 bases align to TRBD1. V shed 6 bases and J 1 base; nucleotides not matched to a gene: 8. CDR1 SNHLY and CDR2 FYNNEI come from the germline V gene. The CDR3 sequence is 15 residues long. The CDR3 loop is CASRRPTGTNTEAFF. The CDR3 DNA reads as TGTGCCAGCAGGCGGCCGACAGGGACGAACACTGAAGCTTTCTTT.

V and J are TRBV12-5 and TRBJ1-5; 9 positions match TRBD1. The junction had 15 bases not matched to a gene; V was cut back by 1 base and J by 5 bases. The CDR3 extends over 19 amino acids. Germline V gene sequence: CDR1 LGHNT, CDR2 FRNRAP. The CDR3 loop is CASGLAPPGTGKWDQPQHF. The CDR3 DNA is TGTGCTAGTGGTTTGGCCCCTCCCGGGACAGGGAAGTGGGATCAGCCCCAGCATTTT.

The chain employs TRBV9 and TRBJ2-1; 7 nucleotides agree with TRBD1. With V trimmed by 0 bases and J by 3 bases, 6 bases remained unmatched. CDR1 is SGDLS and CDR2 is YYNGEE in the germline V gene. The CDR3 spans 16 residues. CDR3 in DNA: TGTGCCAGCAGCGTAGACGACGGACAGGTCTACAATGAGCAGTTCTTC. It encodes CASSVDDGQVYNEQFF.

The chain has TRBV7-8 and TRBJ2-7, with D hard to call. Germline loops: CDR1 SGHVS, CDR2 FQNEAQ. The CDR3 is 13 residues long. V dropped 1 base and J dropped 6 bases, with 10 bases sitting between them. This chain's CDR3 is CASSLGQTFEQYF. In DNA form, the CDR3 reads TGTGCCAGCAGCTTAGGTCAGACTTTCGAGCAGTACTTC.

This rearrangement joins TRBV2 to TRBJ1-5, with 7 bases matching TRBD1. Per the germline V gene, CDR1 is SNHLY and CDR2 is FYNNEI. The CDR3 has 15 residues. The V segment lost 6 bases and the J segment 4 bases; nucleotides outside the gene matches: 9. The CDR3 here is CASRPTGTVNQPQHF. In DNA form, the CDR3 reads TGTGCCAGCAGGCCCACCGGGACAGTAAATCAGCCCCAGCATTTT.